This T cell receptor beta chain was retrieved from a study of blood T cell repertoires in COVID-19. Germline values: CDR1 SGHRS, CDR2 YFSETQ. This CDR3 contains 16 residues. Trimming removed 1 base at V and 2 bases at J, with 15 bases between. In the original analysis: By means of reference gene primer amplification, nucleated cell counts were estimated. Sequencing was performed with immunoSEQ multiplex PCR; in TCRdb, only in-frame clones are kept and a portion is missing. Clone size and the V and J calls come from that table; the DNA yielded D and trimming. In the table there are about 240,000 clones, 75% to 90% of which are singletons. All enrollees were roughly 18 to 89 years old and from fewer than 30 US areas.

This receptor was taken from a woman aged 30 to 39 who had recovered from COVID-19. Sequenced sample: PBMCs or T cells enriched from blood (not recorded which). The chain couples TRBV5-1 to TRBJ1-1; D may be TRBD1 (6 bases). The CDR3 protein is CASSLWGSRGNTEAFF. DNA of the CDR3: TGCGCCAGCAGCTTGTGGGGCTCCAGGGGAAACACTGAAGCTTTCTTT.